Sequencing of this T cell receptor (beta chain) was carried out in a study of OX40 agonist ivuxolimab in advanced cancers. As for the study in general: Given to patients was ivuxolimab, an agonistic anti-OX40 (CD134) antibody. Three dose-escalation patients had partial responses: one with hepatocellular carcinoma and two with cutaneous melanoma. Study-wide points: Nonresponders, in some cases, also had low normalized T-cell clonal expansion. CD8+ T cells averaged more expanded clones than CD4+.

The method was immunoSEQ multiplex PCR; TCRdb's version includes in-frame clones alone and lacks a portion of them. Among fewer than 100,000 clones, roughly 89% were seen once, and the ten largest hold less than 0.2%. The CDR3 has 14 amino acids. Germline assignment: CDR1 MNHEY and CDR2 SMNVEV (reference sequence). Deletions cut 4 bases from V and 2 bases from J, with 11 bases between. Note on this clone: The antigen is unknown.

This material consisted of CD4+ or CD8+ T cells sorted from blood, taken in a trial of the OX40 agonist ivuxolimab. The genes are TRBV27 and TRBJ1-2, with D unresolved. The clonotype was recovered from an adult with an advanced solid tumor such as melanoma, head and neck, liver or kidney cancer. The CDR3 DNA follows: TGTGCCAGCAGTTCTTTGGGCCGCAACTATGGCTACACCTTC. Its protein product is CASSSLGRNYGYTF.